This entry lists 27 T cell receptor beta chains sequenced from one sample in a study of shared clonotypes between healthy human individuals. Positively selected for CCR7, the CD45RO-negative cells used as naive CD8 cells excluded terminally differentiated effector memory CD45RA+ cells. Profiling relied on immunoSEQ multiplex PCR, and the TCRdb table lists in-frame clones only, not all of them. Of 650,000 to 800,000 clones listed, around 92% are singletons. Sequencing used naive CD8+ T cells sorted from blood. Every receptor here comes from a man aged 25 to 40 in good health.

The chain joins TRBV7-9 to TRBJ2-7, with 10 bases lining up with TRBD2. Germline assignment: CDR1 SEHNR and CDR2 FQNEAQ (reference sequence). After removal of 11 bases from V and 4 bases from J, the junction contained 5 bases not matched to a gene. CDR3 length: 12 amino acids. The CDR3 nucleotides read TGTGCCGTTTGGACTAGCGGATACGAGCAGTACTTC. Translation: CAVWTSGYEQYF.

The rearrangement uses TRBV11-3 and TRBJ1-5, with D perhaps TRBD1 (6 bases). In germline, CDR1 is SGHNT, CDR2 YENEEA. The ends were cut back, 1 base at V and 7 bases at J, with 17 bases in the middle. CDR3 length equals 16 residues. CDR3 bases: TGTGCCAGCAGCTTAGGATGGGTCTGGAGGGGGCAGCCCCAGCATTTT. It is translated as CASSLGWVWRGQPQHF.

This chain uses TRBV6-5 with TRBJ2-7, with TRBD2 identical over 12 bases. CDR3 length equals 14 residues. The V and J ends lost 10 bases and 4 bases, in that order; junction bases with no gene match: 8. Per germline, CDR1 MNHEY and CDR2 SVGAGI. CDR3 DNA: TGTGCCACCAACCCGACTAGCGGGAGTTACGAGCAGTACTTC. Translated, it gives CATNPTSGSYEQYF.

V is TRBV30 and J is TRBJ1-5; D might be TRBD1 (5 bases). Looked up from germline, CDR1 is GTSNPN and CDR2 is SVGIG (reference sequence). Deletions cut 1 base from V and 6 bases from J, with 7 bases between. The CDR3 length is 12 residues. The CDR3 DNA reads TGTGCCTGGAGTGATGGGGGTCAGCCCCAGCATTTT. This gives the protein CAWSDGGQPQHF.

The V gene is TRBV19, the J gene TRBJ1-2; the match to TRBD1 covers 9 bases. CDR1 and CDR2 from the germline V gene are LNHDA and SQIVND (reference sequence). J gave up 6 bases and V 8 bases, and 4 bases lay outside the gene matches. This CDR3 is built from 12 residues. CDR3 DNA sequence: TGTGCCAGTCAACAGGGGGCCGATGGCTACACCTTC. Translated, it gives CASQQGADGYTF.

This clone is a singleton in its sample. This chain joins TRBV7-3 and TRBJ2-1, with 10 positions matching TRBD1. Germline V gives CDR1 SGHTA, CDR2 FQGTGA. The CDR3 has 15 amino acids. V gave up 3 bases and J gave up 6 bases; unmatched junction bases: 5. The CDR3 DNA is TGTGCCAGCAGCTTCTTGACAGGGGGCACCAATGAGCAGTTCTTC. It translates to CASSFLTGGTNEQFF.

The CDR3 nucleotides read TGTGCCAGCCAACGACTAGTGGGGTACAATGAGCAGTTCTTC. Protein: CASQRLVGYNEQFF. The V and J genes are TRBV27 and TRBJ2-1, with D maybe TRBD2 (6 bases). V was pared by 8 bases and J by 4 bases, with 15 bases between. CDR3 size: 14 residues. Looked up from germline, CDR1 is MNHEY and CDR2 is SMNVEV (reference sequence).

This clone showed up just once. The V gene is TRBV27, the J gene TRBJ2-1, with D uncertain. Germline CDR1 is MNHEY and CDR2 is SMNVEV (reference sequence). Trimming left V 5 bases short and J 4 bases short, with 12 bases between. CDR3 length equals 14 residues. The CDR3 coding sequence is TGTGCCAGCAGTACCCACGCCGGATACAATGAGCAGTTCTTC. Translated: CASSTHAGYNEQFF.

The chain recombines TRBV27 with TRBJ2-7; maybe TRBD1 (7 bases). Trimming stripped 1 base from V and 4 bases from J, with 11 bases between. This CDR3 contains 14 residues. Germline loops: CDR1 MNHEY, CDR2 SMNVEV (reference sequence). The CDR3 is CASSLFRGRYEQYF. CDR3 DNA sequence: TGTGCCAGCAGTTTATTCAGGGGGAGGTACGAGCAGTACTTC.

The chain combines TRBV29-1 with TRBJ2-1, with D possibly being TRBD2 (5 bases). CDR1 SQVTM and CDR2 ANQGSEA come from the germline V gene. This CDR3 has 12 residues. Trimming took 1 base from V and 9 from J, leaving 10 bases between them. The CDR3 DNA reads TGCAGCGTTGAAGCTGGCGGGCCTGAGCAGTTCTTC. This codes for CSVEAGGPEQFF.

The rearrangement links TRBV4-2 to TRBJ2-2; D call uncertain. V lost 1 base and J 3 bases, leaving 9 bases between the germline ends. The CDR3 extends over 15 amino acids. The V gene's germline CDR1 is LGHNA and CDR2 YNFKEQ. The CDR3 region is CASSQVSVDTGELFF. The CDR3 DNA is TGTGCCAGCAGCCAAGTTTCCGTCGACACCGGGGAGCTGTTTTTT.

The chain links TRBV6-6 to TRBJ1-1, with 9 bases aligning to TRBD1. This CDR3 spans 15 amino acids. Trimming took 4 bases from V and 2 from J; bases not matched to a gene: 5. Germline V gene data show CDR1 as MNHNY and CDR2 as SVGAGI (reference sequence). The CDR3 reads CASSFYRGPNTEAFF. CDR3 sequence (DNA): TGTGCCAGCAGTTTCTACAGGGGGCCAAACACTGAAGCTTTCTTT.

As concerns this clone: The same CDR3 arises from other DNA sequences in this sample as well. This sequence joins TRBV29-1 and TRBJ2-7; tentative D call: TRBD2 (6 bases). This CDR3 contains 13 residues. V lost 6 bases to trimming and J lost 2 bases, with 14 bases between them. CDR1 is SQVTM, CDR2 ANQGSEA, per germline. The CDR3 loop is CSVERGGTYEQYF. In nucleotides, the CDR3 is TGCAGCGTAGAAAGGGGAGGAACCTACGAGCAGTACTTC.

This clone came up once. V gene TRBV9 combines with J gene TRBJ2-7; weak D call: TRBD2 (6 bases). The ends were cut back, 4 bases at V and 3 bases at J, with 17 bases in the middle. The CDR3 spans 15 residues. CDR1 SGDLS and CDR2 YYNGEE come from the germline V gene. The CDR3: CASSPLSGGLYEQYF. The CDR3 DNA reads TGTGCCAGCAGCCCACTCTCCGGGGGACTCTACGAGCAGTACTTC.

The CDR3 protein is CSVEIWDREGDEQFF. CDR3 nucleotides: TGCAGCGTTGAAATCTGGGACAGGGAAGGTGATGAGCAGTTCTTC. This chain connects TRBV29-1 to TRBJ2-1; 9 bases are shared with TRBD1. CDR1 and CDR2 (germline): SQVTM, ANQGSEA. After removal of 2 bases from V and 8 bases from J, the junction contained 10 bases not matched to a gene. CDR3 length: 15 amino acids.

The V and J genes are TRBV7-3 and TRBJ2-1; D is perhaps TRBD1 (5 bases). The CDR3 is 15 residues long. The V and J ends lost 2 bases and 8 bases respectively, with 16 bases between them. CDR1 is SGHTA, CDR2 FQGTGA, per germline. The CDR3 DNA reads as TGTGCCAGCAGCTTAGTAGCCACAGGTTTCCATGAGCAGTTCTTC. Translation gives CASSLVATGFHEQFF.

The chain joins TRBV2 to TRBJ2-1, with D unresolved. CDR3 length: 13 residues. Germline CDR1 reads SNHLY; CDR2 reads FYNNEI. The germline V and J ends were trimmed by 1 base and 8 bases, with 9 bases remaining between them. CDR3 DNA sequence: TGTGCCAGCAGTGAAGTCAGAGGAGATGAGCAGTTCTTC. Protein sequence: CASSEVRGDEQFF.

Concerning this clone itself: An end of the junction differs from the germline gene, which may be a read error. This rearrangement joins TRBV28 to TRBJ1-1; the D gene is possibly TRBD1 (5 bases). CDR1 is MDHEN, CDR2 SYDVKM, per germline. CDR3 length: 13 amino acids. Here the CDR3 DNA reads TGTGCCAGCCAACGTACGGGGCACACAGAAGCTTTCTTT. It is translated as CASQRTGHTEAFF.

CDR3 loop: CASSQELVETQYF. The CDR3 region has the DNA TGTGCCAGCAGCCAAGAGCTCGTCGAGACCCAGTACTTC. The chain is built from TRBV4-2 and TRBJ2-5; D gene uncertain. Germline values: CDR1 LGHNA, CDR2 YNFKEQ. The V gene lost 0 bases and the J gene lost 5 bases, with 7 bases spanning the gap. This CDR3 spans 13 amino acids.

V and J are TRBV12-5 and TRBJ1-1, with TRBD1 as a possible D gene (5 bases). V lost 3 bases to trimming and J lost 4 bases, with 9 bases between them. The germline gives CDR1 LGHNT, CDR2 FRNRAP. CDR3 size: 13 residues. The CDR3 DNA reads as TGTGCTAGTGGTTTCAGGGAGGGCACTGAAGCTTTCTTT. This encodes CASGFREGTEAFF. Together with reference TRBV12-5 and TRBJ1-1, the CDR3 gives the full variable domain: DARVTQTPRHKVTEMGQEVTMRCQPILGHNTVFWYRQTMMQGLELLAYFRNRAPLDDSGMPKDRFSAEMPDATLATLKIQPSEPRDSAVYFCASGFREGTEAFFGQGTRLTVV.

The CDR3, as DNA: TGCGCCAGCAGCTTGACGGGGGACAGCGGCTACGAGCAGTACTTC. Protein sequence: CASSLTGDSGYEQYF. The J gene is TRBJ2-7, the V gene TRBV5-1; TRBD1 might be the D (7 bases). CDR1 SGHRS and CDR2 YFSETQ come from the germline V gene. CDR3 size: 15 residues. Trimming left V 1 base short and J 3 bases short, with 14 bases between.

This chain uses TRBV6-4 with TRBJ1-1; TRBD1 matches 10 bases. The germline V gene encodes CDR1 MRHNA and CDR2 SNTAGT. The length of the CDR3 is 17 residues. The J segment lost 1 base and the V segment lost 7 bases, leaving 12 bases of the junction unmatched. This CDR3 reads CASNASRGTGANTEAFF. The CDR3, as DNA: TGTGCCAGCAACGCCAGCCGGGGGACAGGGGCGAACACTGAAGCTTTCTTT.

The rearrangement uses TRBV5-4 and TRBJ1-1; no clear D. V lost 0 bases, J lost 4 bases, and 10 bases lay in between. The CDR3 contains 14 residues. Germline V gives CDR1 SGHNT, CDR2 YYREEE (reference sequence). CDR3 DNA: TGTGCCAGCAGCTTGGATCATTGGGGCACTGAAGCTTTCTTT. This gives the protein CASSLDHWGTEAFF. The full variable domain, in which reference TRBV5-4 and TRBJ1-1 provide the parts outside the CDR3, is ETGVTQSPTHLIKTRGQQVTLRCSSQSGHNTVSWYQQALGQGPQFIFQYYREEENGRGNFPPRFSGLQFPNYSSELNVNALELDDSALYLCASSLDHWGTEAFFGQGTRLTVV.

This chain uses TRBV7-9 with TRBJ2-1, with 8 bases matching TRBD2. The CDR3 totals 15 residues. The V gene end was trimmed by 1 base and the J gene end by 4 bases; junction bases not matched to a gene: 3. CDR1 and CDR2 (germline): SEHNR, FQNEAQ (reference sequence). As DNA, the CDR3 is TGTGCCAGCAGCTTAGGTAGCGGGGTATACAATGAGCAGTTCTTC. Translating gives CASSLGSGVYNEQFF.

The chain couples TRBV25-1 to TRBJ2-5; TRBD2 is a possible D gene (6 bases). This CDR3 is 14 amino acids long. The V end was cut by 6 bases, the J end by 2 bases, with 13 bases between. Germline lookup yields CDR1 MGHDK and CDR2 SYGVNS. The CDR3 sequence: CASREAGIQETQYF. The CDR3 region has the DNA TGTGCCAGCAGGGAAGCGGGTATTCAAGAGACCCAGTACTTC. Combining the CDR3 with reference TRBV25-1 and TRBJ2-5 gives the whole variable domain EADIYQTPRYLVIGTGKKITLECSQTMGHDKMYWYQQDPGMELHLIHYSYGVNSTEKGDLSSESTVSRIRTEHFPLTLESARPSHTSQYLCASREAGIQETQYFGPGTRLLVL.

The V and J genes are TRBV6-5 and TRBJ1-1, with 9 bases matching TRBD1. This CDR3 comprises 14 residues. J gave up 5 bases and V 6 bases, and 7 bases lay outside the gene matches. Germline loops: CDR1 MNHEY, CDR2 SVGAGI. Written as DNA, the CDR3 is TGTGCCAGCAGCCGACAGGGGGTATATACTGAAGCTTTCTTT. Its protein product is CASSRQGVYTEAFF.

Concerning this clone itself: The junction does not match germline at one end; this may be a read error. The chain employs TRBV30 and TRBJ2-7, with 15 bases lining up with TRBD2. The CDR3 covers 18 residues. Germline CDR1 is GTSNPN and CDR2 is SVGIG (reference sequence). In DNA form, the CDR3 reads TGTGCCTGGACCCGGCCGGGACTAGCGGGAGGTGGCTCCCACGAGCAGTACTTC. Its translation is CAWTRPGLAGGGSHEQYF.